The rows below give T cell receptor beta chains drawn from one sample of a study of long-term antiretroviral therapy in people with HIV. Profiled with immunoSEQ multiplex PCR; TCRdb holds only in-frame clones, not every one. The sample shows some 28,000 clones, approximately 86% of them seen only once. Sequences were derived from unsorted PBMCs, sampled 3 years after starting antiretroviral therapy. Receptor source: a man aged 40-55 years with HIV. Each CDR3 is given with its conserved first and last residue. A D gene is named only where the DNA matches it firmly. Size is stated for part of the rows, as once, few or many counts, or as a class when the clone is expanded.

clone size | J gene | D gene | V gene | CDR3 DNA | CDR3 protein
- | TRBJ1-1 | - | TRBV5-5 | TGTGCCAGCAGCTTGTACGGACAGCGGAACACTGAAGCTTTCTTT | CASSLYGQRNTEAFF
- | TRBJ2-6 | - | TRBV9 | TGTGCCAGCAGCGAACTAACAGCCTCCTCTGGGGCCAACGTCCTGACTTTC | CASSELTASSGANVLTF
- | TRBJ1-2 | - | TRBV10-2 | TGCGCCAGCAGTGAAATAGCCGGCGGACAGTACTATGGCTACACCTTC | CASSEIAGGQYYGYTF
few | TRBJ2-7 | - | TRBV6-1 | TGTGCCAGCAGTGAACTGTCAGTTGGGAGCTACGAGCAGTACTTC | CASSELSVGSYEQYF
few | TRBJ1-4 | TRBD1 | TRBV2 | TGTGCCAGCAGCGCGGGACAGGGGCGTCATGCAACTAATGAAAAACTGTTTTTT | CASSAGQGRHATNEKLFF
- | TRBJ1-1 | - | TRBV7-9 | TGTGCCAGCAGCACAGTGGGCACTGAAGCTTTCTTT | CASSTVGTEAFF
- | TRBJ2-7 | TRBD1 | TRBV5-1 | TGCGCCAGCAGCTTGCTGGACAGGGGGGACGAGCAGTACTTC | CASSLLDRGDEQYF
- | TRBJ2-7 | TRBD2 | TRBV5-5 | TGTGCCAGCAGCCCTTTTGGCGGGAGGGCCTTCGGGGAGCAGTACTTC | CASSPFGGRAFGEQYF
- | TRBJ2-2 | TRBD1 | TRBV7-8 | TGTGCCAGCAGCTTTAGAGTGGGACAGGTTACCACCGGGGAGCTGTTTTTT | CASSFRVGQVTTGELFF
once | TRBJ2-3 | - | TRBV9 | TGTGCCAGCAGCGCTGGCGGTTTCACAGATACGCAGTATTTT | CASSAGGFTDTQYF
- | TRBJ1-5 | - | TRBV19 | TGTGCCAGCCAATCCGAGGTGGGGTGGCCCCAGCATTTT | CASQSEVGWPQHF
- | TRBJ2-3 | - | TRBV7-2 | TGTGCCAGCAGCTATTTACCGGTGGCAGATACGCAGTATTTT | CASSYLPVADTQYF
- | TRBJ2-3 | TRBD1 | TRBV6-5 | TGTGCCAGCAGGACAGGGGGCGTAGATACGCAGTATTTT | CASRTGGVDTQYF
- | TRBJ2-3 | - | TRBV5-5 | TGTGCCAGCAGCTCAGGGTCTGATACGCAGTATTTT | CASSSGSDTQYF
few | TRBJ1-6 | - | TRBV27 | TGTGCCAGCAGTCTATACAGGGATACATCCTATAATTCACCCCTCCACTTT | CASSLYRDTSYNSPLHF
- | TRBJ2-1 | TRBD2 | TRBV18 | TGTGCCAGCTCACCACCGCCTAGCGGGAGGGCCCCCTACAATGAGCAGTTCTTC | CASSPPPSGRAPYNEQFF
- | TRBJ1-5 | TRBD1 | TRBV19 | TGTGCCAGTACCTTGACAGGGGGCTTTTATAGCAATCAGCCCCAGCATTTT | CASTLTGGFYSNQPQHF
- | TRBJ2-5 | - | TRBV25-1 | TGTGCCAGCAGGGAACTCGAGACCCAGTACTTC | CASRELETQYF
- | TRBJ2-2 | - | TRBV30 | TGTGCCTGGAGTAAGGGCCCGAACACCGGGGAGCTGTTTTTT | CAWSKGPNTGELFF
few | TRBJ2-7 | - | TRBV2 | TGTGCCAGCAGGACCGGAGGATCGAGCTCCTACGAGCAGTACTTC | CASRTGGSSSYEQYF
- | TRBJ2-7 | TRBD1 | TRBV4-1 | TGCGCCAGCAGCTCAGACAGGGGGCTTTACGAGCAGTACTTC | CASSSDRGLYEQYF
- | TRBJ1-5 | - | TRBV28 | TGTGCCAGCAGTTTATTGGGGCCCCAGAACAGGCCCCAGCATTTT | CASSLLGPQNRPQHF
few | TRBJ1-6 | - | TRBV6-1 | TGTGCCAGCAGTTTCGCCACGGACTTGGAGGCCCTCCACTTT | CASSFATDLEALHF
- | TRBJ2-7 | - | TRBV29-1 | TGCAGCGTTGAAGATCGTTTAGGAGGGGTCGAGCAGTACTTC | CSVEDRLGGVEQYF
- | TRBJ2-7 | TRBD1 | TRBV6-5 | TGTGCCAGCAGTTTCGGACAGGGCAGTTACGAGCAGTACTTC | CASSFGQGSYEQYF
- | TRBJ1-2 | - | TRBV5-6 | TGTGCCAGCAGCGGGGGACGTCGGGCCTATGGCTACACCTTC | CASSGGRRAYGYTF
once | TRBJ2-1 | TRBD2 | TRBV27 | TGTGCCAGCAGTTCTGGACTAGCGGGAGGGACCCATGAGCAGTTCTTC | CASSSGLAGGTHEQFF
- | TRBJ1-4 | TRBD1 | TRBV2 | TGTGCCAGCACCAAAAGGGGACAGGGGAGAGAAAAACTGTTTTTT | CASTKRGQGREKLFF
- | TRBJ1-4 | TRBD1 | TRBV19 | TGTGCCAGTAGTATCTTTGGGGGCAGGGGGCCCGAAAATAATGAAAAACTGTTTTTT | CASSIFGGRGPENNEKLFF
- | TRBJ2-7 | TRBD1 | TRBV7-9 | TGTGCCAGCAGCTTCTGGACGGGGGACAGGAGCTCCTACGAGCAGTACTTC | CASSFWTGDRSSYEQYF
once | TRBJ2-7 | - | TRBV7-8 | TGTGCCAGCAGCTTAGCAGATCAGGGCCACCTCTACGAGCAGTACTTC | CASSLADQGHLYEQYF
- | TRBJ2-4 | - | TRBV7-9 | TGTGCCAGCAGCTCTCGACAGGGACTAGCCAAAAACATTCAGTACTTC | CASSSRQGLAKNIQYF
- | TRBJ2-5 | - | TRBV5-6 | TGTGCCAGCAGCTTGGGGTCGTCTCAAGAGACCCAGTACTTC | CASSLGSSQETQYF
- | TRBJ1-2 | - | TRBV7-9 | TGTGCCAGCAGTTTTTCTATGACAGTTTCGTATGGCTACACCTTC | CASSFSMTVSYGYTF
few | TRBJ2-7 | - | TRBV7-3 | TGTGCCAGCAGCTTAACCCAGGGGGGCGAGCAGTACTTC | CASSLTQGGEQYF
- | TRBJ1-1 | - | TRBV6-6 | TGTGCCAGCAGCCCTCCTAGGGAACACACTGAAGCTTTCTTT | CASSPPREHTEAFF
few | TRBJ1-6 | TRBD1 | TRBV11-2 | TGTGCCAGCAGCTCACAGGGGCCTACCCTGTATTCACCCCTCCACTTT | CASSSQGPTLYSPLHF
once | TRBJ2-3 | - | TRBV19 | TGTGCCAGTAGTATGCGGACGAGCAGAGATACGCAGTATTTT | CASSMRTSRDTQYF
few | TRBJ1-2 | - | TRBV6-5 | TGTGCCAGCAGGTCGACCAGGGTAATTAACTATGGCTACACCTTC | CASRSTRVINYGYTF
- | TRBJ2-7 | TRBD1 | TRBV29-1 | TGCAGCGTGCTAGGAGGACAGGGCGGAAGGTACGAGCAGTACTTC | CSVLGGQGGRYEQYF
- | TRBJ2-7 | TRBD2 | TRBV19 | TGTGCCAGTAGTACCCCGGGGGGAGAGCAGTACTTC | CASSTPGGEQYF
- | TRBJ1-6 | TRBD1 | TRBV10-3 | TGTGCCATCCAGGGACAGAATAATTCACCCCTCCACTTT | CAIQGQNNSPLHF
- | TRBJ2-1 | - | TRBV4-2 | TGTGCCAGCTCCCGCCCGGACAATGAGCAGTTCTTC | CASSRPDNEQFF
- | TRBJ2-7 | TRBD1 | TRBV6-1 | TGTGCCAGCGCGAGGGGACAGGGTCCCGGCGAGCAGTACTTC | CASARGQGPGEQYF
few | TRBJ2-5 | - | TRBV28 | TGTGCCAGCAGTAGACTAGGGGAACTCCAAGAGACCCAGTACTTC | CASSRLGELQETQYF
- | TRBJ2-7 | - | TRBV29-1 | TGCAGCGTTGAAGATCTATACGAGCAGTACTTC | CSVEDLYEQYF